This T cell receptor beta chain is from a study of control samples from healthy donors and cancer patients. Assay used: immunoSEQ multiplex PCR; TCRdb lists only in-frame clones, some missing. The sample includes about 92,000 clones, roughly four fifths of them seen just once. CDR1 is SGHKS, CDR2 YYEKEE, per germline (reference sequence). The CDR3 runs to 14 residues. V lost 0 bases and J lost 1, with 7 bases in between. The rearrangement joins TRBV5-5 to TRBJ1-1, with D uncertain. The source of this sequence is a woman aged 60-75 years in good health. The sequenced sample was blood. The CDR3 nucleotides are TGTGCCAGCAGCTTGGGGAGGAGGAACACTGAAGCTTTCTTT. This gives the protein CASSLGRRNTEAFF. Combining the CDR3 with reference TRBV5-5 and TRBJ1-1 gives the whole variable domain DAGVTQSPTHLIKTRGQQVTLRCSPISGHKSVSWYQQVLGQGPQFIFQYYEKEERGRGNFPDRFSARQFPNYSSELNVNALLLGDSALYLCASSLGRRNTEAFFGQGTRLTVV.